The next 21 T cell receptor beta chains were all read from a single sample in a study of cytomegalovirus exposure and HLA in healthy donors. Both 60 Vbeta primers and 13 Jbeta primers went into the PCR. Assay: immunoSEQ multiplex PCR; the TCRdb copy retains only in-frame clones and omits some. The repertoire holds just over 200,000 clones, with 55% to 75% as singletons. The specimen was PBMCs. The receptors originated from a man aged 35 to 55 in good health and CMV-seropositive.

The chain is built from TRBV6-1 and TRBJ2-2; tentatively, D is TRBD2 (6 bases). V lost 0 bases, J lost 6 bases, and 8 bases lay in between. This CDR3 is built from 14 residues. Germline V gives CDR1 MNHNS, CDR2 SASEGT. The CDR3 spells CASSEARGSGELFF. CDR3 bases: TGTGCCAGCAGTGAAGCTCGGGGGTCCGGGGAGCTGTTTTTT.

The rearrangement joins TRBV27 to TRBJ2-7; TRBD1 matches 9 bases. With V trimmed by 5 bases and J by 4 bases, 12 bases remained unmatched. Germline V CDR1 and CDR2: MNHEY, SMNVEV (reference sequence). The CDR3 extends over 16 amino acids. CDR3 DNA sequence: TGTGCCAGCAGTGCACCCGCGGGACAGGGATTATACGAGCAGTACTTC. Amino acid sequence: CASSAPAGQGLYEQYF.

The chain has TRBV4-2 and TRBJ2-3; 8 bases agree with TRBD2. V gave up 1 base and J gave up 3 bases; unmatched junction bases: 18. The CDR3 runs to 20 residues. Germline V gene lookup returns CDR1 LGHNA and CDR2 YNFKEQ. The CDR3: CASSQGRLQSSGLGTDTQYF. In DNA, the CDR3 is TGTGCCAGCAGCCAAGGGCGGTTACAGTCTAGCGGGTTGGGAACAGATACGCAGTATTTT.

The sample holds one count of this clone. The chain is built from TRBV6-6 and TRBJ2-5; TRBD1 agrees at 9 bases. The V and J ends lost 7 bases and 2 bases, in that order; junction bases with no gene match: 11. The CDR3 loop spans 16 amino acids. The germline V gene has CDR1 MNHNY and CDR2 SVGAGI (reference sequence). The CDR3, as DNA: TGTGCCAGCACGGGCGCGAACAGGGGGCGGCAAGAGACCCAGTACTTC. Translating gives CASTGANRGRQETQYF.

This clone was seen only a few times. The CDR3 coding sequence is TGTGCCAGCAGTCCCCCGACAGGGCCGAACACTGAAGCTTTCTTT. Translating it yields CASSPPTGPNTEAFF. This chain connects TRBV25-1 to TRBJ1-1, with 7 bases fitting TRBD1. V lost 5 bases to trimming and J lost 1 base; unmatched junction nucleotides: 7. The CDR3 runs to 15 residues. The V gene's germline CDR1 is MGHDK and CDR2 SYGVNS.

This sequence joins TRBV6-6 and TRBJ1-1; a possible D gene is TRBD1 (5 bases). From germline, CDR1 is MNHNY and CDR2 SVGAGI (reference sequence). The CDR3 totals 15 residues. Trimming removed 7 bases at V and 3 bases at J, with 18 bases between. The CDR3 DNA sequence: TGTGCCAGCATTCTGACCCAGGGATTATACACTGAAGCTTTCTTT. It codes for CASILTQGLYTEAFF.

V and J are TRBV4-1 and TRBJ1-4; unclear D gene. V was shortened by 1 base and J by 6 bases, with 33 bases between the two germline ends. CDR1 is MGHRA, CDR2 YSYEKL, per germline. This CDR3 spans 22 amino acids. The CDR3 nucleotides are TGCGCCAGCAGCCAAGTCTTATCGGTTTACTACCCCCAACCGGGGAGGGATGAAAAACTGTTTTTT. This codes for CASSQVLSVYYPQPGRDEKLFF.

This clone was counted only a few times. The rearrangement links TRBV6-6 to TRBJ1-1; the D is unclear. Per the germline V gene, CDR1 is MNHNY and CDR2 is SVGAGI (reference sequence). Trimming pared 6 bases from V and 5 bases from J, leaving 19 bases between. This CDR3 is 15 amino acids long. CDR3 bases: TGTGCCAGCAGCCCAGTGAGGGATGGTGGAACTGAAGCTTTCTTT. It codes for CASSPVRDGGTEAFF.

This clone has just a few counts. Other DNA sequences within the sample encode an identical CDR3. The chain is built from TRBV5-1 and TRBJ2-5, with 8 bases matching TRBD2. The J call may not be correct, given that the DNA end is closer to TRBJ2-7. Germline loops: CDR1 SGHRS, CDR2 YFSETQ. The CDR3 consists of 13 residues. Here the CDR3 reads CASSFGGAYEQYF. The CDR3 nucleotides are TGCGCCAGCAGCTTCGGGGGGGCCTACGAGCAGTACTTC.

The CDR3 sequence: CASSLEGDTAGQYF. In DNA form, the CDR3 reads TGTGCCAGCAGCTTGGAAGGGGACACCGCTGGGCAGTACTTC. The chain recombines TRBV5-6 with TRBJ2-5, with D perhaps matching TRBD1 (6 bases). The length of the CDR3 is 14 residues. The germline CDR1 and CDR2 sequences are SGHDT and YYEEEE. Trimming took off 0 bases at V and 11 bases at J, with 17 bases between the two ends.

The CDR3 DNA is TGTGCCAGCAGCTCCTCATTGGGGCGGGAGCTGTTTTTT. Translated, it gives CASSSSLGRELFF. The rearrangement uses TRBV7-7 and TRBJ2-2; a possible D gene is TRBD1 (5 bases). Trimming removed 4 bases from V and 9 bases from J, with 12 bases in between. The CDR3 extends over 13 amino acids. Germline V gene sequence: CDR1 SSHAT, CDR2 FNYEAQ (reference sequence).

The chain uses TRBV9 and TRBJ2-2; perhaps TRBD2 as D (5 bases). Germline CDR1 SGDLS, CDR2 YYNGEE. V was cut by 0 bases and J by 6 bases, with 12 bases left in between. This CDR3 region has 15 residues. The CDR3 region is CASSVGTARAGELFF. CDR3 DNA sequence: TGTGCCAGCAGCGTAGGAACAGCGAGGGCCGGGGAGCTGTTTTTT.

The rearrangement uses TRBV2 and TRBJ1-6; no clear D gene. The CDR3 length is 17 residues. Germline assignment: CDR1 SNHLY and CDR2 FYNNEI. V was cut by 6 bases and J by 0 bases, with 15 bases left in between. The CDR3 sequence is CASRPIPGSSYNSPLHF. DNA for the CDR3: TGTGCCAGCAGGCCAATTCCCGGGAGCTCCTATAATTCACCCCTCCACTTT.

J is TRBJ1-4 and V is TRBV2; 8 bases are shared with TRBD1. J gave up 7 bases and V 8 bases, and 9 bases lay outside the gene matches. The germline V gene has CDR1 SNHLY and CDR2 FYNNEI. The CDR3 extends over 14 amino acids. CDR3 in DNA: TGTGCCAGCGCTGACAGGGGTCTGCGTGAAAAACTGTTTTTT. It yields the protein CASADRGLREKLFF.

The chain employs TRBV6-5 and TRBJ2-1; tentatively, D is TRBD1 (5 bases). Trimming took off 8 bases at V and 10 bases at J, with 12 bases between the two ends. Germline CDR1 MNHEY, CDR2 SVGAGI. There are 11 residues in the CDR3. The CDR3 bases are TGTGCCAGCGCATTCAGGGAAGAGCAGTTCTTC. It translates to CASAFREEQFF.

DNA for the CDR3: TGTGCCAGCAGCCCGAGACTAGCGGGGCACTATGAGCAGTTCTTC. Residues: CASSPRLAGHYEQFF. The chain carries TRBV13 and TRBJ2-1, with 11 bases matching TRBD2. CDR3 length: 15 amino acids. Germline V gene lookup returns CDR1 PRHDT and CDR2 FYEKMQ (reference sequence). J gave up 8 bases and V 5 bases, and 8 bases lay outside the gene matches.

This clone appeared a few times. V and J are TRBV28 and TRBJ1-2, with TRBD1 as a possible D gene (6 bases). CDR1 and CDR2 (germline): MDHEN, SYDVKM. Trimming removed 1 base at V and 6 bases at J, with 15 bases between. The CDR3 is 15 amino acids. The DNA for the CDR3 is TGTGCCAGCAGTTTATCAGGGGCGAGAGTGAATGGCTACACCTTC. Its protein product is CASSLSGARVNGYTF.

This chain joins TRBV5-4 and TRBJ1-2; possible D gene TRBD1, 6 bases. Deletions cut 4 bases from V and 3 bases from J, with 13 bases between. Germline V gives CDR1 SGHNT, CDR2 YYREEE (reference sequence). The CDR3 spans 14 residues. CDR3 in DNA: TGTGCCAGCAGCGGACAGCCTTCGGACTATGGCTACACCTTC. Translating it yields CASSGQPSDYGYTF.

This clone was recorded a few times. The V and J genes are TRBV7-2 and TRBJ1-5; TRBD1 matches at 7 bases. J lost 1 base, V lost 7 bases, and 4 bases had no gene match. CDR3 length equals 14 residues. The germline V gene encodes CDR1 SGHTA and CDR2 FQGNSA. CDR3 sequence (DNA): TGTGCCAGCACCCCGACAGGGAGCAATCAGCCCCAGCATTTT. Protein: CASTPTGSNQPQHF.

This clone has a handful of counts. The V call is TRBV10-3, the J call TRBJ2-3; a possible D gene is TRBD2 (7 bases). CDR1 and CDR2 from the germline V gene are ENHRY and SYGVKD. V lost 6 bases and J 2 bases, leaving 12 bases between the germline ends. This CDR3 contains 14 residues. The CDR3 region is CAISGGLNTDTQYF. DNA of the CDR3: TGTGCCATCAGCGGGGGGCTCAACACAGATACGCAGTATTTT.

The rearrangement links TRBV21-1 to TRBJ2-3; the table calls TRBD2, which could not be checked here. TRBV21-1 is recorded as a pseudogene. This CDR3 is 15 amino acids long. CDR3 DNA: TGTGCCACCCTCAAAGTAGCGATTTCGATGGATACGCAGTATTTT. It codes for CATLKVAISMDTQYF.